The sample holds a few counts of the clone carrying this T cell receptor beta chain. Its antigen is unknown. This specimen belongs to a study of neurological immune-mediated disorders. The cDNA was produced through 5'RACE with 10-nucleotide random UMIs. TCRdb re-analysed the 5' RACE reads in MiXCR, keeping a single row per CDR3 protein. The profile shows about 82,000 distinct CDR3 sequences, around 2.6% of them singletons. This CDR3 is built from 16 residues. The germline CDR1 and CDR2 sequences are LNHDA and SQIVND (reference sequence). After removal of 1 base from V and 7 bases from J, the junction contained 7 bases not matched to a gene. The unsorted libraries had their origin in 2 million PBMCs stored at -80 C. General study points: Patients with HTLV-1-associated myelopathy showed the most TCR clonal expansion. Those with multiple sclerosis showed the least, falling below healthy controls. Because no CDR3 amino acid sequences were shared across subjects by expanded clones, private repertoires were suggested in all groups.

Sequencing was done on a sample of PBMCs. This chain connects TRBV19 to TRBJ2-1, with 10 bases fitting TRBD1. The source is a woman aged 25 to 39 with multiple sclerosis. The CDR3 is CASSIGGTGAENEQFF. The DNA for the CDR3 is TGTGCCAGTAGTATAGGGGGGACAGGGGCCGAGAATGAGCAGTTCTTC.